The present T cell receptor beta chain was sequenced within a study of graft-versus-host responses after intestinal transplantation. Study summary: Induction with anti-thymocyte globulin, then tacrolimus and steroids for about 3 years, was given to all recipients. Study results and limitations: Among recipient marrow samples, GvH clones were found; some appeared first in ileum or blood. Allografts carried high graft-versus-host to host-versus-graft clonal ratios in patients having graft-donor T cell macrochimerism.

On this clone: Its antigen is not identified.

Sequencing used immunoSEQ multiplex PCR; TCRdb keeps in-frame clones, though not all of them. The table includes about 100,000 clones, more than 85% detected once. Trimming shortened V by 5 bases and J by 6 bases, and 11 bases separated the two germline ends. From germline, CDR1 is MNHEY and CDR2 SVGAGI. CDR3 length equals 12 residues. The chain recombines TRBV6-5 with TRBJ2-7, with D tentatively TRBD1 or TRBD2 (5 bases each). The sequences come from unstimulated CD4+ T cells sorted from spleen or lymph node cells, collected before transplant. This TCR was recovered from a human donor who was the organ donor for an intestinal transplant. CDR3 in amino acids: CASSRQGREQYF. CDR3 DNA: TGTGCCAGCAGTCGTCAGGGACGCGAGCAGTACTTC.